The 26 T cell receptor beta chains below all came from one sample that was sequenced in a study of identical twins. Each CDR3 protein gets one entry after TCRdb re-called the 5' RACE reads with MiXCR. The sample lists about 150,000 distinct CDR3 sequences; roughly 3.5% were seen once. Sequenced: memory T cells sorted from blood. The origin of the receptors is a man aged 18 to 30 in good health.

This clonotype was found many times. The chain joins TRBV29-1 to TRBJ1-6, with no clear D. Germline CDR1 and CDR2: SQVTM and ANQGSEA. Trimming left V 5 bases short and J 4 bases short, with 9 bases between. The CDR3 is 13 residues long. This CDR3 reads CSVKAGYNSPLHF. The CDR3 DNA sequence: TGCAGCGTTAAGGCCGGTTATAATTCACCCCTCCACTTT.

At least ten counts were recorded for this clonotype. The chain recombines TRBV15 with TRBJ2-7; D is perhaps TRBD2 (6 bases). The V gene's germline CDR1 is LNHNV and CDR2 YYDKDF (reference sequence). The CDR3 length is 12 residues. V lost 4 bases and J lost 3, with 7 bases in between. The CDR3 protein is CATSIGGYEQYF. The CDR3 DNA reads as TGTGCCACCAGCATCGGGGGCTACGAGCAGTACTTC.

This clonotype showed up many times. The chain employs TRBV29-1 and TRBJ1-5; D is possibly TRBD1 (5 bases). CDR1 and CDR2 from the germline V gene are SQVTM and ANQGSEA. The CDR3 loop spans 12 amino acids. V lost 4 bases and J lost 7, with 11 bases in between. The CDR3 DNA reads TGCAGCGTTGCCTCCGACAGCCAGCCCCAGCATTTT. It codes for CSVASDSQPQHF. Full variable domain (outside the CDR3, taken from reference TRBV29-1 and TRBJ1-5): SAVISQKPSRDICQRGTSLTIQCQVDSQVTMMFWYRQQPGQSLTLIATANQGSEATYESGFVIDKFPISRPNLTFSTLTVSNMSPEDSSIYLCSVASDSQPQHFGDGTRLSIL.

In its sample, this clonotype was seen many times. The V gene is TRBV28, the J gene TRBJ2-7, with D perhaps matching TRBD2 (6 bases). The CDR3 extends over 12 amino acids. Trimming pared 6 bases from V and 0 bases from J, leaving 6 bases between. Germline-derived CDR1 and CDR2 are MDHEN and SYDVKM. This CDR3 is CASRGGSYEQYF. The CDR3 DNA is TGTGCCAGCAGGGGGGGCTCCTACGAGCAGTACTTC.

The table lists this clonotype with many counts. The CDR3: CASSPRLAGNTGELFF. As DNA, the CDR3 is TGTGCCAGCAGCCCACGACTAGCGGGAAACACCGGGGAGCTGTTTTTT. This sequence joins TRBV7-9 and TRBJ2-2; TRBD2 agrees at 11 bases. From germline, CDR1 is SEHNR and CDR2 FQNEAQ (reference sequence). With V trimmed by 5 bases and J by 2 bases, 4 bases remained unmatched. CDR3 length equals 16 residues.

Worth noting for this clonotype: With a much larger clone just one base away, this may be a read error. The J gene is TRBJ2-3, the V gene TRBV7-3; 9 bases match TRBD1. The CDR3 consists of 15 residues. Germline CDR1 reads SGHTA; CDR2 reads FQGTGA. With V trimmed by 6 bases and J by 4 bases, 8 bases remained unmatched. The CDR3 bases are TGTGCCAGCAGTCACAGGGGGCAGTTCGCAGATACGCAGTATTTT. Translating it yields CASSHRGQFADTQYF.

This clonotype was found many times. The genes are TRBV29-1 and TRBJ2-4; TRBD1 agrees at 10 bases. Per germline, CDR1 SQVTM and CDR2 ANQGSEA. With V trimmed by 4 bases and J by 0 bases, 15 bases remained unmatched. This CDR3 has 19 residues. The CDR3 here is CSVVFPSSRQGAAKNIQYF. In DNA form, the CDR3 reads TGCAGCGTTGTGTTCCCCTCCTCTCGACAGGGGGCAGCCAAAAACATTCAGTACTTC.

This clonotype was seen many times. The rearrangement joins TRBV10-3 to TRBJ2-7; D might be TRBD1 (6 bases). CDR1 and CDR2 from the germline V gene are ENHRY and SYGVKD. V gave up 2 bases and J gave up 2 bases, with 10 bases separating them. This CDR3 comprises 14 residues. The CDR3 sequence: CAISERDITYEQYF. The CDR3 bases are TGTGCCATCAGTGAGCGGGACATAACCTACGAGCAGTACTTC.

This clonotype was recorded at least ten times. The rearrangement joins TRBV10-3 to TRBJ2-1, with D perhaps matching TRBD2 (7 bases). Trimming took 7 bases from V and 5 from J, leaving 12 bases between them. The CDR3 consists of 13 residues. CDR1 and CDR2 from the germline V gene are ENHRY and SYGVKD. The CDR3 nucleotides read TGTGCCATCATGGGGGGGCCACACAATGAGCAGTTCTTC. This encodes CAIMGGPHNEQFF.

Ten or more counts support this clonotype. V and J are TRBV20-1 and TRBJ2-3; D is uncertain. V lost 3 bases, J lost 0 bases, and 7 bases lay in between. The CDR3 totals 13 residues. CDR1 is DFQATT, CDR2 SNEGSKA, per germline (reference sequence). The CDR3 reads CSARVGSTDTQYF. DNA for the CDR3: TGCAGTGCTAGGGTCGGGAGCACAGATACGCAGTATTTT.

This clonotype has a count of ten or more. V and J are TRBV11-2 and TRBJ2-5, with unresolved D. V was trimmed by 1 base and J by 6 bases, leaving 12 bases between them. Germline CDR1 is SGHAT and CDR2 is FQNNGV. The length of the CDR3 is 14 residues. CDR3 bases: TGTGCCAGCAGCTTAGGATCGGAGTACCAGACCCAGTACTTC. Its translation: CASSLGSEYQTQYF.

This clonotype was found many times. The chain has TRBV4-3 and TRBJ2-3; D unclear. Germline CDR1 reads LGHNA; CDR2 reads YSLEER. The CDR3 loop spans 17 amino acids. Trimming cost V 0 bases and J 4 bases, with 17 bases left between them. CDR3 DNA sequence: TGCGCCAGCAGCCAAGAAGTATGGGAATTACGGTCAGATACGCAGTATTTT. Encoded protein: CASSQEVWELRSDTQYF.

This clonotype showed up many times. The gene calls are TRBV29-1 and TRBJ2-7; 9 bases agree with TRBD2. CDR1 and CDR2 from the germline V gene are SQVTM and ANQGSEA. This CDR3 region has 13 residues. Trimming at V came to 3 bases and at J to 3 bases, leaving 3 bases not matched to a gene. CDR3 in amino acids: CSVDLAGFYEQYF. In DNA, the CDR3 is TGCAGCGTTGACCTAGCGGGGTTCTACGAGCAGTACTTC.

There are many counts of this clonotype. The chain has TRBV2 and TRBJ2-1, with 8 bases aligning to TRBD2. V shed 11 bases and J 8 bases; nucleotides not matched to a gene: 14. CDR1 and CDR2 from the germline V gene are SNHLY and FYNNEI. The CDR3 has 14 amino acids. In DNA form, the CDR3 reads TGTGCCGGGAGTCTTTACGGGAGGGTTGATGAGCAGTTCTTC. It specifies CAGSLYGRVDEQFF.

This clonotype has at least ten counts. The V call is TRBV7-9, the J call TRBJ2-1; possible D gene TRBD2, 5 bases. Germline CDR1 SEHNR, CDR2 FQNEAQ (reference sequence). CDR3 length equals 17 residues. Trimming removed 5 bases from V and 1 base from J, with 18 bases in between. The CDR3 sequence is CASSLPWTGRSYNEQFF. CDR3 bases: TGTGCCAGCAGCCTCCCATGGACTGGAAGGTCCTACAATGAGCAGTTCTTC.

This clonotype occurred many times. The chain carries TRBV6-2 or TRBV6-3 and TRBJ1-5; the D is unclear. CDR1 is MNHEY and CDR2 is SVGEGT in the germline V gene. The V end lost 3 bases, the J end lost 4 bases, and 10 bases lay between the germline ends. CDR3 length: 14 residues. DNA of the CDR3: TGTGCCAGCAGTTATCGGGGTGGAAATCAGCCCCAGCATTTT. This encodes CASSYRGGNQPQHF.

The table lists this clonotype with many counts. The V call is TRBV5-4, the J call TRBJ1-4, with 10 positions matching TRBD1. The junction had 5 bases not matched to a gene; V was cut back by 4 bases and J by 8 bases. The CDR3 length is 14 residues. The V gene's germline CDR1 is SGHNT and CDR2 YYREEE (reference sequence). The CDR3 is CASSRTGGKEKLFF. The CDR3 DNA is TGTGCCAGCAGCCGGACAGGGGGAAAGGAAAAACTGTTTTTT.

This clonotype showed up many times. The chain has TRBV4-2 and TRBJ2-1; maybe TRBD2 (6 bases). This CDR3 region has 16 residues. Per germline, CDR1 LGHNA and CDR2 YNFKEQ. The V and J ends lost 4 bases and 6 bases respectively, with 19 bases between them. The CDR3 is CASSREERAALNEQFF. CDR3 nucleotides: TGTGCCAGCAGCCGAGAGGAGCGGGCTGCTCTCAATGAGCAGTTCTTC.

This clonotype was detected many times. This chain joins TRBV20-1 and TRBJ1-4; D remains unclear. The germline V gene encodes CDR1 DFQATT and CDR2 SNEGSKA (reference sequence). Deletions cut 1 base from V and 0 bases from J, with 12 bases between. The CDR3 loop spans 16 amino acids. Here the CDR3 reads CSARVPASATNEKLFF. The CDR3 region has the DNA TGCAGTGCTAGAGTCCCAGCTAGTGCAACTAATGAAAAACTGTTTTTT.

This clonotype showed up many times. This chain joins TRBV20-1 and TRBJ2-7; D is possibly TRBD1 (5 bases). The CDR3 consists of 11 residues. The V and J ends lost 1 base and 4 bases respectively, with 5 bases between them. Germline V gives CDR1 DFQATT, CDR2 SNEGSKA (reference sequence). The CDR3 here is CSARGTYEQYF. The CDR3 coding sequence is TGCAGTGCTAGAGGGACATACGAGCAGTACTTC.

The chain joins TRBV7-8 to TRBJ1-4, with D tentatively TRBD1 (6 bases). CDR1 and CDR2 from the germline V gene are SGHVS and FQNEAQ. This CDR3 comprises 17 residues. Trimming removed 2 bases from V and 2 bases from J, with 15 bases in between. The CDR3: CASSLHPYRATNEKLFF. DNA for the CDR3: TGTGCCAGCAGCTTACACCCTTACAGGGCTACTAATGAAAAACTGTTTTTT.

J is TRBJ2-5 and V is TRBV7-9; tentatively, D is TRBD1 or TRBD2 (5 bases each). This CDR3 is built from 12 residues. The V end was cut by 1 base, the J end by 10 bases, with 10 bases between. Per germline, CDR1 SEHNR and CDR2 FQNEAQ (reference sequence). The CDR3 region has the DNA TGTGCCAGCAGCTTAGACCCGAGGGGCCAGTACTTC. Its translation is CASSLDPRGQYF.

This clonotype has ten or more counts. The J gene is TRBJ1-1, the V gene TRBV5-1; D gene ambiguous. The CDR3 totals 13 residues. Trimming cost V 6 bases and J 0 bases, with 9 bases left between them. Germline V gives CDR1 SGHRS, CDR2 YFSETQ. This CDR3 is CASNQNLNTEAFF. DNA for the CDR3: TGCGCCAGCAACCAGAATCTGAACACTGAAGCTTTCTTT.

This clonotype was detected many times. The chain combines TRBV3-1 with TRBJ2-5; D ambiguous. This CDR3 contains 12 residues. Trimming removed 4 bases at V and 8 bases at J, with 11 bases between. Germline CDR1 LGHDT, CDR2 YNNKEL (reference sequence). CDR3 coding DNA: TGTGCCAGCAGCCCAAATTTAGTAACCCAGTACTTC. Amino acids: CASSPNLVTQYF.

This clonotype appeared many times. V and J are TRBV10-3 and TRBJ2-1; 13 bases line up with TRBD2. CDR3 size: 17 residues. Germline V CDR1 and CDR2: ENHRY, SYGVKD. V was clipped by 10 bases and J by 3 bases; unmatched bases: 12. CDR3 nucleotide sequence: TGTGCCACCCGGACTAGCGGGAGCGTTAGGATCTACAATGAGCAGTTCTTC. Translating it yields CATRTSGSVRIYNEQFF.

This clonotype was seen repeatedly, ten times or more. The chain recombines TRBV14 with TRBJ2-4; TRBD2 matches at 9 bases. V was clipped by 4 bases and J by 6 bases; unmatched bases: 10. From germline, CDR1 is SGHDN and CDR2 FVKESK. The CDR3 consists of 16 residues. This CDR3 is CASSRNRGRGANIQYF. The CDR3 DNA reads TGTGCCAGCAGCCGTAACCGCGGGAGGGGGGCAAACATTCAGTACTTC.